The entry that follows covers one TCR beta chain sequence. Clones were read by immunoSEQ multiplex PCR, and TCRdb kept only the in-frame ones, dropping some. The sample records some 330,000 clones, approximately 88% being singletons. This sample was taken from a study of blood T cell repertoires in COVID-19. Looking at the study overall: There were acute and convalescent COVID-19 samples, and they came from the United States, Italy and Spain. Sources were T cells, B-cell-depleted T cells, or PBMCs; the material itself was cDNA or gDNA.

Participants were aged 18 to 89 years, lived in around 22 US areas, and enrolled virtually. Trimming cost V 4 bases and J 5 bases, with 7 bases left between them. Germline loops: CDR1 SGHNT, CDR2 YYREEE (reference sequence). CDR3 length: 12 residues. The sequenced sample was PBMCs or T cells enriched from blood (not recorded which). V usage is TRBV5-4 and J usage is TRBJ2-1; D uncertain. The source of this sequence is a young man who had recovered from COVID-19. CDR3 sequence: CASSTNNNEQFF. CDR3 DNA sequence: TGTGCCAGCAGCACAAATAACAATGAGCAGTTCTTC. Variable domain in full (rest from reference TRBV5-4 and TRBJ2-1): ETGVTQSPTHLIKTRGQQVTLRCSSQSGHNTVSWYQQALGQGPQFIFQYYREEENGRGNFPPRFSGLQFPNYSSELNVNALELDDSALYLCASSTNNNEQFFGPGTRLTVL.